This T cell receptor (beta chain) was sequenced for a study of T cells in Graves' hyperthyroidism and ophthalmopathy. Overall study findings and caveats: A model of 13 V-J features distinguished ophthalmopathy from stable hyperthyroidism.

The CDR3 contains 15 residues. V was trimmed by 2 bases and J by 2 bases, leaving 13 bases between them. Looked up from germline, CDR1 is SGHAT and CDR2 is FQNNGV. This clonotype was found many times. As yet, its antigen is unknown. Amplification of TCR beta CDR3 regions used RNA as the template. An initial round of RT-PCR targeting the TCR CDR3 relied on the HTBI primer set. TCRdb analysed the multiplex PCR reads with MiXCR anew, one entry per CDR3 protein. The repertoire holds fewer than 500,000 distinct CDR3 sequences, with more than 12% as singletons. Each person with ophthalmopathy scored at least 3 on the Clinical Activity Score, reached NOSPECS grade 4 or higher, and had been ill under 3 months.

The origin of this receptor is a woman in her 30s with Graves' ophthalmopathy. The chain links TRBV11-2 to TRBJ2-7; D not certain. The sample taken for sequencing was blood. The CDR3 nucleotides read TGTGCCAGCAGCTTATATTGGCAGGCCGCCTACGAGCAGTACTTC. Translation: CASSLYWQAAYEQYF.